Listed below are T cell receptor beta chains from one sample, sequenced in a study of blood T cell repertoires in COVID-19. TCRdb's table, derived via immunoSEQ multiplex PCR, lists solely in-frame clones and lacks some. Of about 160,000 clones in the sample, roughly 79% are singletons; the top ten hold about 24%. Material: peripheral blood. These receptors all stem from a woman aged 80 or over with acute or convalescent COVID-19. Both conserved end residues are part of each CDR3. D genes are given only for firm matches. The listing skips clone size in some rows; elsewhere it reads once, few, many or a size class.

>-|TRBD2|TRBJ2-5|TRBV6-5
TGTGCCAGCAGTTCGACTAGCTGGGACGAGACCCAGTACTTC
CASSSTSWDETQYF
>-|TRBD2|TRBJ2-7|TRBV7-2
TGTGCCAGCAGCCCAGACCGGACTAGCGGGACCTACGAGCAGTACTTC
CASSPDRTSGTYEQYF
>-|-|TRBJ1-4|TRBV6-6
TGTGCCAGCAGTTACGGCCAGGAGGCGGAAAAACTGTTTTTT
CASSYGQEAEKLFF
>-|-|TRBJ2-1|TRBV5-6
TGTGCCAGCAACCTAGACCCTCTCAATGAGCAGTTCTTC
CASNLDPLNEQFF
>-|-|TRBJ2-5|TRBV14
TGTGCCAGCAGCCAAGATCAGGGGCTGGAGACCCAGTACTTC
CASSQDQGLETQYF
>-|-|TRBJ1-5|TRBV6-1
TGTGCCAGCAGTGAGACAGGCAACAATCAGCCCCAGCATTTT
CASSETGNNQPQHF
>once|-|TRBJ1-5|TRBV2
TGTGCCAGCAGGAGGGATAGCAATCAGCCCCAGCATTTT
CASRRDSNQPQHF
>-|-|TRBJ1-1|TRBV29-1
TGCAGCGTTGCACGGGATTGGACTGAAGCTTTCTTT
CSVARDWTEAFF
>-|-|TRBJ2-7|TRBV18
TGTGCCAGCTCACCCACCTACGAGCAGTACTTC
CASSPTYEQYF
>-|-|TRBJ1-2|TRBV10-3
TGTGCCATCAATCCGGGACTCCGGGTTGGCTACACCTTC
CAINPGLRVGYTF
>-|-|TRBJ1-1|TRBV13
TGTGCCAGCAGCTCCCCGACAGATTTGAACACTGAAGCTTTCTTT
CASSSPTDLNTEAFF
>-|TRBD1|TRBJ1-3|TRBV7-9
TGTGCCAGCAGCGAAGACGTGGACAGGGGACGTTTT
CASSEDVDRGRF
>-|-|TRBJ2-5|TRBV2
TGTGCCAGCAGTAAGGCGGGACAGCCCGGGGAGACCCAGTACTTC
CASSKAGQPGETQYF
>-|-|TRBJ1-3|TRBV7-6
TGTGCCAGCAGCGGCATGGGGGGGCTATCTGGAAACACCATATATTTT
CASSGMGGLSGNTIYF
>-|-|TRBJ1-1|TRBV7-2
TGTGCCAGCAGCTTTTCGGTGAACACTGAAGCTTTCTTT
CASSFSVNTEAFF
>-|-|TRBJ2-2|TRBV9
TGTGCCAGCAGCGTAGACGGCGGGGAGCTGTTTTTT
CASSVDGGELFF
>-|-|TRBJ2-5|TRBV5-1
TGCGCCAGCAGTCCCGGGACTGGGGAAGAGACCCAGTACTTC
CASSPGTGEETQYF
>many|-|TRBJ1-1|TRBV29-1
TGCAGCGTTGGTCCAGGGGCTCAAGCTTTCTTT
CSVGPGAQAFF
>-|-|TRBJ2-1|TRBV5-1
TGCGCCAGCAGCTTGTTACCGGCCTACAATGAGCAGTTCTTC
CASSLLPAYNEQFF
>-|TRBD1|TRBJ1-1|TRBV6-5
TGTGCCAGCAGTTCAGGGGGCCGAAACACTGAAGCTTTCTTT
CASSSGGRNTEAFF
>-|-|TRBJ1-5|TRBV7-6
TGTGCCAGCAGCTTAGAGACACCATCTAGCAATCAGCCCCAGCATTTT
CASSLETPSSNQPQHF
>many|TRBD1|TRBJ2-6|TRBV11-2
TGTGCCAGCAGCCCTACGACAGGGGGTGTGTCCGGGGCCAACGTCCTGACTTTC
CASSPTTGGVSGANVLTF